These T cell receptor beta chains were read from a single sample in a study of blood T cell repertoires in COVID-19. Produced via immunoSEQ multiplex PCR; TCRdb's table is partial and in-frame only. The sample lists nearly 7,000 clones, roughly 86% occurring once. The source material was peripheral blood. The source of these receptors is a human donor in a cohort sampled during active COVID-19. CDR3s include the opening cysteine and the closing phenylalanine or tryptophan. A D gene is named only where the DNA matches it firmly. Not all rows give a size; the values are once, few, many and, for expanded clones, a class.

D	V	J	size	CDR3	DNA
NA	TRBV6-2/TRBV6-3	TRBJ1-5	NA	CASSPRNQPQHF	TGTGCCAGCAGCCCCAGGAATCAGCCCCAGCATTTT
TRBD1	TRBV6-5	TRBJ1-1	NA	CASSYSAGGNTEAFF	TGTGCCAGCAGTTACTCGGCAGGGGGGAACACTGAAGCTTTCTTT
TRBD2	TRBV18	TRBJ2-1	NA	CASSPPTSSKDEQFF	TGTGCCAGCTCACCACCGACTAGCTCCAAGGATGAGCAGTTCTTC
NA	TRBV6-5	TRBJ2-3	NA	CASSYLEGGGTQYF	TGTGCCAGCAGTTACTTAGAGGGGGGGGGTACGCAGTATTTT
NA	TRBV7-3	TRBJ2-7	NA	CASSSGLTYEQYF	TGTGCCAGCAGCTCGGGACTTACCTACGAGCAGTACTTC
NA	TRBV18	TRBJ1-1	NA	CASSPGGVVLKFEAFF	TGTGCCAGCTCACCAGGCGGGGTAGTACTGAAGTTTGAAGCTTTCTTT
NA	TRBV24-1	TRBJ2-2	NA	CATSEATGRPGELFF	TGTGCCACCAGTGAGGCGACAGGGAGGCCCGGGGAGCTGTTTTTT
NA	TRBV19	TRBJ2-7	NA	CASSIGGNWPYEQYF	TGTGCCAGTAGTATAGGAGGAAACTGGCCCTACGAGCAGTACTTC
NA	TRBV27	TRBJ2-1	NA	CASSAGTSYNEQFF	TGTGCCAGCAGTGCCGGGACATCATACAATGAGCAGTTCTTC
NA	TRBV13	TRBJ1-1	NA	CASSLDQKGGRSNTEAFF	TGTGCCAGCAGCTTAGACCAAAAGGGAGGGCGGTCGAACACTGAAGCTTTCTTT
NA	TRBV18	TRBJ1-1	NA	CASSPNGDTEAFF	TGTGCCAGCTCCCCCAACGGGGACACTGAAGCTTTCTTT
NA	TRBV4-3	TRBJ1-2	NA	CASSQDEASYNYGYTF	TGCGCCAGCAGCCAAGATGAGGCCAGCTATAACTATGGCTACACCTTC
TRBD1	TRBV7-9	TRBJ2-3	few	CASSFTGDRTDTQYF	TGTGCCAGCAGCTTCACAGGGGATCGTACAGATACGCAGTATTTT
NA	TRBV7-2	TRBJ1-6	NA	CASSLESSYNSPLHF	TGTGCCAGCAGCCTAGAGAGCTCCTATAATTCACCCCTCCACTTT
NA	TRBV4-1	TRBJ1-4	NA	CASSQDRQEKLFF	TGCGCCAGCAGCCAAGATCGTCAGGAAAAACTGTTTTTT
NA	TRBV21-1	TRBJ2-7	NA	CASSRGLAGGPSSYEQYF	TGTGCCAGCAGCCGGGGCCTAGCGGGGGGCCCCAGCTCCTACGAGCAGTACTTC
TRBD1	TRBV5-5	TRBJ2-5	NA	CASRLGGTGVIQYF	TGTGCCAGCAGACTCGGTGGGACAGGGGTGATCCAGTACTTC
TRBD1	TRBV5-4	TRBJ1-1	NA	CASSTGGDTEAFF	TGTGCCAGCAGCACAGGGGGGGACACTGAAGCTTTCTTT
NA	TRBV21-1	TRBJ2-7	NA	CASSRSGQGWNEQYF	TGTGCCAGCAGCCGCTCCGGACAGGGGTGGAACGAGCAGTACTTC
NA	TRBV5-6	TRBJ2-1	NA	CASSLMTNRFSYNEQFF	TGTGCCAGCAGTCTGATGACAAACCGATTCTCCTACAATGAGCAGTTCTTC
TRBD1	TRBV27	TRBJ2-1	NA	CASRRPGTGSDEQFF	TGTGCCAGCAGGCGTCCCGGGACAGGGAGCGATGAGCAGTTCTTC
NA	TRBV6-5	TRBJ2-5	few	CASRRGTQETQYF	TGTGCCAGCAGGAGAGGGACACAAGAGACCCAGTACTTC
NA	TRBV6-4	TRBJ2-4	NA	CASSVSRGGLNIQYF	TGTGCCAGCAGTGTGTCCAGGGGAGGGTTAAACATTCAGTACTTC
NA	TRBV12-5	TRBJ2-3	NA	CASALRGTDTQYF	TGTGCTAGTGCCCTGAGGGGCACAGATACGCAGTATTTT
NA	TRBV6-6	TRBJ1-3	NA	CASKQDASGNTIYF	TGTGCCAGTAAACAGGATGCCTCTGGAAACACCATATATTTT
NA	TRBV6-2/TRBV6-3	TRBJ2-1	once	CASSSRLVRRYNEQFF	TGTGCCAGCAGTTCCAGACTAGTCCGAAGATACAATGAGCAGTTCTTC
NA	TRBV5-1	TRBJ1-6	once	CASSLGEGGNNSPLHF	TGCGCCAGCAGCTTAGGCGAGGGAGGAAATAATTCACCCCTCCACTTT
NA	TRBV14	TRBJ2-3	NA	CASSQFQDTQYF	TGTGCCAGCAGCCAATTTCAAGATACGCAGTATTTT
TRBD2	TRBV4-2	TRBJ2-2	few	CASSQGLAGVRIPANTGELFF	TGTGCCAGCAGCCAAGGACTAGCGGGAGTCAGGATCCCCGCGAACACCGGGGAGCTGTTTTTT
NA	TRBV4-1	TRBJ1-4	NA	CASSQAGTNEKLFF	TGCGCCAGCAGCCAAGCGGGAACTAATGAAAAACTGTTTTTT
TRBD1	TRBV5-1	TRBJ1-4	NA	CASSGRTGEDEKLFF	TGCGCCAGCAGCGGAAGGACAGGGGAGGATGAAAAACTGTTTTTT
TRBD1	TRBV5-1	TRBJ1-1	NA	CASSLMTGVNTEAFF	TGCGCCAGCAGCTTGATGACAGGGGTGAACACTGAAGCTTTCTTT
TRBD1	TRBV28	TRBJ2-7	few	CASRPGQGGSEQYF	TGTGCCAGCAGGCCCGGACAGGGTGGGAGCGAGCAGTACTTC
NA	TRBV4-3	TRBJ2-1	NA	CASSQDGGGSGIGSYNEQFF	TGCGCCAGCAGCCAAGATGGGGGCGGGAGCGGTATTGGCTCCTACAATGAGCAGTTCTTC
TRBD1	TRBV18	TRBJ1-1	NA	CASSYGQGDEAFF	TGTGCCAGCTCTTACGGACAGGGAGATGAAGCTTTCTTT
NA	TRBV19	TRBJ2-3	NA	CASSIVSGIRRTDTQYF	TGTGCCAGTAGTATAGTTAGCGGAATTAGACGAACAGATACGCAGTATTTT
TRBD1	TRBV28	TRBJ2-7	NA	CASSVGTESFDEQYF	TGTGCCAGCAGTGTTGGGACAGAGTCCTTCGACGAGCAGTACTTC
NA	TRBV6-6	TRBJ2-2	NA	CASSQPRGRTGELFF	TGTGCCAGCAGTCAGCCTCGGGGGAGAACCGGGGAGCTGTTTTTT
TRBD2	TRBV19	TRBJ2-1	NA	CASSMTGLAGSSYNEQFF	TGTGCCAGTAGTATGACGGGACTAGCGGGAAGCTCCTACAATGAGCAGTTCTTC
TRBD1	TRBV19	TRBJ1-5	NA	CASSLQQGASNQPQHF	TGTGCCAGTAGTCTCCAACAGGGGGCTAGCAATCAGCCCCAGCATTTT
NA	TRBV7-2	TRBJ2-7	NA	CASSPGIYEQYF	TGTGCCAGCAGCCCGGGGATCTACGAGCAGTACTTC
NA	TRBV5-1	TRBJ1-2	NA	CASSLGDTNYGYTF	TGCGCCAGCAGCTTGGGTGACACTAACTATGGCTACACCTTC
NA	TRBV5-1	TRBJ2-7	NA	CASSLEGGQIYEQYF	TGCGCCAGCAGCTTGGAGGGGGGACAGATTTACGAGCAGTACTTC
TRBD2	TRBV5-1	TRBJ2-7	NA	CASSLGGGARPYEQYF	TGCGCCAGCAGCCTAGGCGGGGGGGCTCGGCCCTACGAGCAGTACTTC
NA	TRBV29-1	TRBJ2-7	NA	CSVETAYEQYF	TGCAGCGTTGAGACAGCCTACGAGCAGTACTTC